Below, 31 T cell receptor beta chains from the same sample are listed, as sequenced in a study of beta chain features in type 1 diabetes. Every isolated RNA sample was fully reverse transcribed, so sequencing captured expressed TCRB transcripts. The protocol was immunoSEQ multiplex PCR, while the TCRdb copy is restricted to in-frame clones and leaves out a portion. In the table there are approximately 170,000 clones, less than 9.5% of which are singletons. Sequences were obtained from central memory CD4+ T cells from blood. The source of these receptors is a woman between 18 and 29 years old in good health.

This clone was found a few times. This chain joins TRBV5-1 and TRBJ2-3, with TRBD1 identical over 8 bases. This CDR3 region has 17 residues. V dropped 0 bases and J dropped 3; count of bases not matched to a gene: 9. The germline CDR1 and CDR2 sequences are SGHRS and YFSETQ. This CDR3 is CASSLAYGRGRTDTQYF. CDR3 nucleotides: TGCGCCAGCAGCTTGGCCTACGGCAGGGGGCGGACAGATACGCAGTATTTT.

This clone occurred a few times. The chain joins TRBV14 to TRBJ1-4; D might be TRBD1 (5 bases). Trimming took off 4 bases at V and 7 bases at J, with 13 bases between the two ends. CDR1 SGHDN and CDR2 FVKESK come from the germline V gene. The CDR3 runs 14 residues. The chain's CDR3 is CASSRRQFSEKLFF. The CDR3 DNA reads TGTGCCAGCAGCCGCCGACAGTTCAGTGAAAAACTGTTTTTT.

Ten or more counts support this clone. The chain uses TRBV29-1 and TRBJ1-1; the D gene is possibly TRBD1 (6 bases). CDR1 is SQVTM and CDR2 is ANQGSEA in the germline V gene. Between the trimmed V and J ends, which lost 6 bases and 1 base, there was a span of 15 bases. The CDR3 spans 14 residues. DNA for the CDR3: TGCAGCGTCCGAAATAACAGGGAGAACACTGAAGCTTTCTTT. The encoded protein is CSVRNNRENTEAFF.

This clone was seen a handful of times. This rearrangement joins TRBV5-1 to TRBJ1-2; TRBD1 aligns across 10 bases. The V gene's germline CDR1 is SGHRS and CDR2 YFSETQ. CDR3 length: 21 residues. V lost 5 bases, J lost 2 bases, and 24 bases stayed unmatched. CDR3 in amino acids: CASSPWGQGPTQRLGNYGYTF. CDR3 coding DNA: TGCGCCAGCAGTCCTTGGGGACAGGGGCCAACACAACGTCTGGGGAACTATGGCTACACCTTC.

This chain connects TRBV28 to TRBJ1-1; no clear D gene. CDR3 length equals 15 residues. The V gene's germline CDR1 is MDHEN and CDR2 SYDVKM. The V and J ends lost 1 base and 0 bases respectively, with 9 bases between them. The CDR3 is CASSLSLALNTEAFF. DNA of the CDR3: TGTGCCAGCAGTTTATCTCTGGCTTTGAACACTGAAGCTTTCTTT.

This clone has only a few counts. The chain carries TRBV2 and TRBJ2-1; the D gene is possibly TRBD2 (5 bases). V was shortened by 5 bases and J by 8 bases, with 19 bases between the two germline ends. The CDR3 length is 15 residues. The germline CDR1 and CDR2 sequences are SNHLY and FYNNEI. In DNA form, the CDR3 reads TGTGCCAGCAGTAAGGTGGCGGGCACGGGCGATGAGCAGTTCTTC. Residues: CASSKVAGTGDEQFF.

This clone was picked up many times. The rearrangement joins TRBV30 to TRBJ1-4; tentatively, D is TRBD1 (5 bases). The V end lost 2 bases, the J end lost 6 bases, and 13 bases lay between the germline ends. CDR3 size: 14 residues. Germline-derived CDR1 and CDR2 are GTSNPN and SVGIG (reference sequence). CDR3 residues: CAWSRRGSDEKLFF. The CDR3, as DNA: TGTGCCTGGAGTCGGAGGGGCTCCGATGAAAAACTGTTTTTT.

This chain links TRBV6-1 with TRBJ2-4, with TRBD1 as a possible D gene (5 bases). With 5 bases removed from V and 3 bases from J, the gap between germline ends came to 14 bases. CDR3 length: 15 residues. The germline V gene has CDR1 MNHNS and CDR2 SASEGT. The chain's CDR3 is CASSRPQASKNIQYF. CDR3 DNA sequence: TGTGCCAGCAGTAGACCACAGGCGAGCAAAAACATTCAGTACTTC.

The genes are TRBV5-1 and TRBJ1-2; D is unresolved. The CDR3 has 15 amino acids. Per the germline V gene, CDR1 is SGHRS and CDR2 is YFSETQ. Trimming shortened V by 4 bases and J by 4 bases, and 17 bases separated the two germline ends. The CDR3 nucleotides read TGCGCCAGCAGCGCGAATTCCGGGGAAGGCTATGGCTACACCTTC. Amino acids: CASSANSGEGYGYTF.

This clone turned up a few times. This sequence joins TRBV10-3 and TRBJ2-3, with D perhaps matching TRBD2 (6 bases). Germline CDR1 is ENHRY and CDR2 is SYGVKD. V was shortened by 4 bases and J by 6 bases, with 14 bases between the two germline ends. The CDR3 runs to 14 residues. The CDR3 DNA sequence: TGTGCCATCAGTGCGAGGAGGGATCTGGATACGCAGTATTTT. Translated, it gives CAISARRDLDTQYF.

This clone turned up a few times. This rearrangement joins TRBV18 to TRBJ2-7; 9 bases are a match to TRBD1. V lost 5 bases to trimming and J lost 6 bases; unmatched junction nucleotides: 2. The CDR3 sequence is 12 residues long. CDR1 and CDR2 (germline): KGHSH, LQKENI. DNA of the CDR3: TGTGCCAGCTCAGGACAGGGGATCGAGCAGTACTTC. Its translation is CASSGQGIEQYF. Looking up the rest from reference TRBV18 and TRBJ2-7 gives the full variable domain: NAGVMQNPRHLVRRRGQEARLRCSPMKGHSHVYWYRQLPEEGLKFMVYLQKENIIDESGMPKERFSAEFPKEGPSILRIQQVVRGDSAAYFCASSGQGIEQYFGPGTRLTVT.

This clone has a handful of counts. The DNA for the CDR3 is TGTGCCAGTGGCCGGGAGGCAGACTCTTATTCACCCCTCCACTTT. This gives the protein CASGREADSYSPLHF. This chain links TRBV19 with TRBJ1-6; unclear D gene. Trimming removed 8 bases at V and 8 bases at J, with 19 bases between. Germline CDR1 is LNHDA and CDR2 is SQIVND (reference sequence). This CDR3 comprises 15 residues. The full variable domain, completed using reference TRBV19 and TRBJ1-6, is DGGITQSPKYLFRKEGQNVTLSCEQNLNHDAMYWYRQDPGQGLRLIYYSQIVNDFQKGDIAEGYSVSREKKESFPLTVTSAQKNPTAFYLCASGREADSYSPLHFGNGTRLTVT.

The rearrangement uses TRBV4-1 and TRBJ1-2, with 7 bases aligning to TRBD1. The V and J ends lost 1 base and 0 bases, in that order; junction bases with no gene match: 5. Germline V CDR1 and CDR2: MGHRA, YSYEKL. The length of the CDR3 is 16 residues. CDR3 DNA sequence: TGCGCCAGCAGCCAAGGGGACAGCCGAGCTAACTATGGCTACACCTTC. Translating gives CASSQGDSRANYGYTF.

This clone has more than one count but fewer than ten. The chain employs TRBV9 and TRBJ1-2; 10 bases match TRBD1. Trimming at V came to 7 bases and at J to 8 bases, leaving 5 bases not matched to a gene. Looked up from germline, CDR1 is SGDLS and CDR2 is YYNGEE. There are 12 residues in the CDR3. The CDR3 DNA reads as TGTGCCAGCGGTGACAGGGGGCAAGGCTACACCTTC. Residues: CASGDRGQGYTF.

The chain couples TRBV7-2 to TRBJ1-1; 10 nucleotides match TRBD1. Losses at the gene ends were 5 bases for V and 4 bases for J; bases not matched to a gene: 7. The CDR3 runs to 15 residues. Germline V gives CDR1 SGHTA, CDR2 FQGNSA. The CDR3 sequence is CASSPRTGGFTEAFF. The CDR3 DNA reads TGTGCCAGCAGCCCCCGGACAGGGGGATTCACTGAAGCTTTCTTT.

The genes are TRBV2 and TRBJ1-1; D gene ambiguous. CDR1 SNHLY and CDR2 FYNNEI come from the germline V gene. V was shortened by 1 base and J by 5 bases, with 8 bases between the two germline ends. The CDR3 sequence is 13 residues long. CDR3 bases: TGTGCCAGCAGTGAAGTGGAGCTTACTGAAGCTTTCTTT. Translating it yields CASSEVELTEAFF.

This clone was counted between two and nine times. The chain employs TRBV4-2 and TRBJ2-7; D ambiguous. Germline V lookup: CDR1 LGHNA, CDR2 YNFKEQ. This CDR3 has 15 residues. With 1 base removed from V and 0 bases from J, the gap between germline ends came to 10 bases. The CDR3 sequence is CASSQGSANSYEQYF. In DNA form, the CDR3 reads TGTGCCAGCAGCCAAGGATCCGCTAACTCCTACGAGCAGTACTTC.

This clone appeared a few times. The chain recombines TRBV13 with TRBJ2-1; possibly TRBD1 for D (5 bases). This CDR3 comprises 14 residues. V was pared by 3 bases and J by 7 bases, with 13 bases between. Germline loops: CDR1 PRHDT, CDR2 FYEKMQ (reference sequence). The CDR3 is CASSFWPPGNEQFF. The CDR3 DNA follows: TGTGCCAGCAGCTTTTGGCCACCAGGGAATGAGCAGTTCTTC.

This clone was picked up a small number of times. V and J are TRBV7-8 and TRBJ2-3; 13 bases fit TRBD2. J was trimmed by 4 bases and V by 2 bases; bases with no gene match: 3. The CDR3 loop spans 16 amino acids. Looked up from germline, CDR1 is SGHVS and CDR2 is FQNEAQ. CDR3 region: CASSLTSGGASDTQYF. In DNA form, the CDR3 reads TGTGCCAGCAGCTTAACTAGCGGGGGGGCCTCAGATACGCAGTATTTT. Based on the CDR3 plus reference TRBV7-8 and TRBJ2-3, the full variable domain is GAGVSQSPRYKVAKRGQDVALRCDPISGHVSLFWYQQALGQGPEFLTYFQNEAQLDKSGLPSDRFFAERPEGSVSTLKIQRTQQEDSAVYLCASSLTSGGASDTQYFGPGTRLTVL.

This clone was detected only a few times. The V gene is TRBV5-1, the J gene TRBJ2-7; 9 nucleotides match TRBD1. J gave up 4 bases and V 4 bases, and 6 bases lay outside the gene matches. CDR3 length: 14 amino acids. Per the germline V gene, CDR1 is SGHRS and CDR2 is YFSETQ. CDR3 coding DNA: TGCGCCAGCAGCCCCGGGGACAGGGAGTACGAGCAGTACTTC. Its protein is CASSPGDREYEQYF.

There are a few counts of this clone. This chain joins TRBV30 and TRBJ2-5; 11 positions agree with TRBD2. Germline V lookup: CDR1 GTSNPN, CDR2 SVGIG (reference sequence). The CDR3 sequence is 17 residues long. The trim removed 0 bases at V and 3 bases at J, leaving 9 bases unmatched. The CDR3 sequence is CAWSVRPSGRWEETQYF. CDR3 nucleotide sequence: TGTGCCTGGAGTGTAAGGCCTAGCGGGAGGTGGGAAGAGACCCAGTACTTC.

This clone was detected a few times. This sequence joins TRBV5-4 and TRBJ2-3; D is possibly TRBD2 (6 bases). The CDR3 spans 16 residues. The germline CDR1 and CDR2 sequences are SGHNT and YYREEE (reference sequence). The V and J ends lost 4 bases and 2 bases respectively, with 17 bases between them. CDR3 loop: CASSVTSRSFTDTQYF. CDR3 DNA sequence: TGTGCCAGCAGCGTAACTAGCAGATCTTTCACAGATACGCAGTATTTT.

The V and J genes are TRBV6-1 and TRBJ1-4; 8 bases align to TRBD1. The V gene end was trimmed by 3 bases and the J gene end by 7 bases; junction bases not matched to a gene: 4. This CDR3 has 14 residues. Germline CDR1 and CDR2: MNHNS and SASEGT. CDR3 coding DNA: TGTGCCAGCAGTGATCAGGGGGCGAGTGAAAAACTGTTTTTT. Its protein is CASSDQGASEKLFF.

This chain connects TRBV5-6 to TRBJ1-2; D gene ambiguous. The CDR3 length is 17 residues. Between the trimmed V and J ends, which lost 2 bases and 3 bases, there was a span of 20 bases. Germline V CDR1 and CDR2: SGHDT, YYEEEE. The CDR3 DNA sequence: TGTGCCAGCAGCTTTTACAACCACGGGAATAAAGACTATGGCTACACCTTC. Protein sequence: CASSFYNHGNKDYGYTF.

This chain joins TRBV10-3 and TRBJ1-1; possible D gene TRBD1, 6 bases. Germline V gene sequence: CDR1 ENHRY, CDR2 SYGVKD. Between the trimmed V and J ends, which lost 8 bases and 1 base, there was a span of 17 bases. There are 15 residues in the CDR3. CDR3 in DNA: TGTGCCATCGGGGGGGTTCAGGGACAGAACACTGAAGCTTTCTTT. It translates to CAIGGVQGQNTEAFF.

In this sample, this clone turned up a few times. The sample carries other DNA sequences with the same CDR3. The chain links TRBV2 to TRBJ2-5; the D gene is possibly TRBD2 (5 bases). The CDR3 spans 13 residues. The germline V and J ends were trimmed by 1 base and 2 bases, with 5 bases remaining between them. Germline V gene data show CDR1 as SNHLY and CDR2 as FYNNEI. The CDR3: CASSEGLQETQYF. The CDR3 nucleotides are TGTGCCAGCAGTGAAGGACTACAAGAGACCCAGTACTTC. The whole variable domain, remainder taken from reference TRBV2 and TRBJ2-5, is EPEVTQTPSHQVTQMGQEVILRCVPISNHLYFYWYRQILGQKVEFLVSFYNNEISEKSEIFDDQFSVERPDGSNFTLKIRSTKLEDSAMYFCASSEGLQETQYFGPGTRLLVL.

This chain joins TRBV4-1 and TRBJ2-7; 9 bases are shared with TRBD2. The CDR3 contains 16 residues. Germline V CDR1 and CDR2: MGHRA, YSYEKL. Unmatched junction bases numbered 8, after V lost 1 base and J lost 4 bases. CDR3 DNA sequence: TGCGCCAGCAGCCAAGTGTCGCCTAGCGGGATATACGAGCAGTACTTC. It yields the protein CASSQVSPSGIYEQYF.

This clone was seen a handful of times. This sequence joins TRBV30 and TRBJ2-2, with TRBD2 matching over 11 bases. With 0 bases clipped from V and 7 bases from J, the junction kept 1 base outside the gene matches. The CDR3 consists of 14 residues. CDR1 and CDR2 from the germline V gene are GTSNPN and SVGIG (reference sequence). CDR3 sequence reads: CAWSVLAGVGELFF. The CDR3 coding sequence is TGTGCCTGGAGTGTACTAGCGGGAGTCGGGGAGCTGTTTTTT.

The genes are TRBV5-4 and TRBJ2-7; 8 nucleotides match TRBD2. Germline lookup yields CDR1 SGHNT and CDR2 YYREEE (reference sequence). The V and J ends lost 2 bases and 2 bases, in that order; junction bases with no gene match: 3. The CDR3 has 14 amino acids. CDR3 residues: CASSLQAGAYEQYF. The CDR3 DNA follows: TGTGCCAGCAGCTTACAAGCGGGGGCCTACGAGCAGTACTTC. The entire variable domain, with the rest obtained from reference TRBV5-4 and TRBJ2-7, is as follows: ETGVTQSPTHLIKTRGQQVTLRCSSQSGHNTVSWYQQALGQGPQFIFQYYREEENGRGNFPPRFSGLQFPNYSSELNVNALELDDSALYLCASSLQAGAYEQYFGPGTRLTVT.

This clone was detected only a few times. J is TRBJ1-1 and V is TRBV2; 7 nucleotides align to TRBD1. The CDR3 contains 14 residues. Germline V gene data show CDR1 as SNHLY and CDR2 as FYNNEI. V dropped 6 bases and J dropped 1; count of bases not matched to a gene: 5. The CDR3 loop is CASRRQGGNTEAFF. The CDR3, as DNA: TGTGCCAGCAGGCGCCAGGGGGGGAACACTGAAGCTTTCTTT. Full variable domain (remainder filled in from reference TRBV2 and TRBJ1-1): EPEVTQTPSHQVTQMGQEVILRCVPISNHLYFYWYRQILGQKVEFLVSFYNNEISEKSEIFDDQFSVERPDGSNFTLKIRSTKLEDSAMYFCASRRQGGNTEAFFGQGTRLTVV.

This rearrangement joins TRBV11-2 to TRBJ2-1, with 7 nucleotides matching TRBD1. The ends lost 5 bases at V and 5 bases at J; junction bases unmatched: 18. Germline-derived CDR1 and CDR2 are SGHAT and FQNNGV. This CDR3 spans 18 amino acids. Here the CDR3 DNA reads TGTGCCAGCAGCCCTCTAAAGGGTGCGACAGGGTTGGACAATGAGCAGTTCTTC. This encodes CASSPLKGATGLDNEQFF.